The rows below give T cell receptor beta chains drawn from one sample of a study of T cell repertoires in cytomegalovirus infection. These receptors' targets are unknown. MiXCR was run by TCRdb on the reads, yielding one entry per CDR3 protein. The profile shows approximately 1,000,000 distinct CDR3 sequences, approximately 31% of them singletons. Here the sequenced sample was cultured CD8+ T cells from PBMCs, taken from culture after CMV antigen stimulation. These receptors were taken from a human donor in good health (CMV status not recorded). Some clones in this sample may be carry-over from other donors' samples. The CDR3 runs from the conserved cysteine through the conserved F or W. D genes are given only for firm matches. Expanded clones are given a class, and other clones once, few, many or no size at all.

j_gene	abundance	d_gene	v_gene	CDR3nt	CDR3aa
TRBJ1-6	few	-	TRBV7-3	TGTGCCAGCAGCTTATCTCTTAGATCACCCCTCCACTTT	CASSLSLRSPLHF
TRBJ1-1	-	-	TRBV5-1	TGCGCCAGCAGCGTGATAGTCGGCGTCGACACTGAAGCTTTCTTT	CASSVIVGVDTEAFF
TRBJ1-2	-	TRBD1	TRBV20-1	TGCAGTGCTAGAGATCAGGGGGCGACGGATGGCTACACCTTC	CSARDQGATDGYTF
TRBJ1-5	-	-	TRBV19	TGTGCCAGTAGTATAGTCTCTGGCCAGCTCTATAGCAATCAGCCCCAGCATTTT	CASSIVSGQLYSNQPQHF
TRBJ1-5	-	-	TRBV6-6	TGTGTCAGCAGTTACTCAGGGGCGGGCAATCAGCCCCAGCATTTT	CVSSYSGAGNQPQHF
TRBJ1-5	few	-	TRBV28	TGTGCCAGCAGTTTGTTGGGCAGTAGTAGCAATCAGCCCCAGCATTTT	CASSLLGSSSNQPQHF
TRBJ2-1	-	-	TRBV7-9	TGTGCCAGCAGCACTCACAGTACCTACAATGAGCAGTTCAATGAGCAGTTCTTC	CASSTHSTYNEQFNEQFF
TRBJ2-1	-	-	TRBV28	TGTGCCAGCAGTTTAACCCCGGGGGCCAGCTCCTACAATGAGCAGTTCTTC	CASSLTPGASSYNEQFF
TRBJ1-1	-	-	TRBV19	TGTGCCAGTACCCCAATCGGGGGCACTGAAGCTTTCTTT	CASTPIGGTEAFF
TRBJ2-6	once	TRBD1	TRBV6-6	TGTGCCGGGAAACAGGGGGCCCCAGAGGGGGCCAACGTCCTGACTTTC	CAGKQGAPEGANVLTF
TRBJ2-1	-	TRBD2	TRBV7-8	TGTGCCAGCAGCTTAGCGGGAGGCGCTAGCGGGGACGATGAGCAGTTCTTC	CASSLAGGASGDDEQFF
TRBJ2-1	-	TRBD1	TRBV29-1	TGCACGGCCGGACAGGGGGCTGATGAGCAGTTCTTC	CTAGQGADEQFF
TRBJ2-5	-	-	TRBV4-1	TGCGCCAGCAGCCAACCTGCCGGGACTTTGGGGTGGGAGACCCAGTACTTC	CASSQPAGTLGWETQYF
TRBJ1-2	-	TRBD1	TRBV6-5	TGTGCCAGCAGTTTCTCAGGGACAGGGGAAGGCTACACCTTC	CASSFSGTGEGYTF
TRBJ1-3	few	-	TRBV12-3/TRBV12-4	TGTGCCAGCAGTTCCTCACTGGAGGGAAACACCATATATTTT	CASSSSLEGNTIYF
TRBJ2-1	-	TRBD2	TRBV28	TGTGCCAGCAGTCCCCTCGTTAGCGGGGGCCATAATGAGCAGTTCTTC	CASSPLVSGGHNEQFF
TRBJ2-1	-	TRBD2	TRBV7-6	TGTGCCAGCAGCTTAGGCGGTAGCGGGGATTACAATGAGCAGTTCTTC	CASSLGGSGDYNEQFF
TRBJ2-5	-	-	TRBV7-9	TGTGCCAGCACCCCACCGGGGACCGTAAAAGAGACCCAGTACTTC	CASTPPGTVKETQYF
TRBJ1-2	-	-	TRBV27	TGTGCCACTGGGGACACCTCGTACTATGGCTACACCTTC	CATGDTSYYGYTF
TRBJ1-1	-	-	TRBV4-1	TGCGCCAACAGTCTACAGGAGAACACTGAAGCTTTCTTT	CANSLQENTEAFF
TRBJ2-3	-	TRBD2	TRBV27	TGTGCCAGCAGTCCAGGGACTAGCGGGTCGTACACAGATACGCAGTATTTT	CASSPGTSGSYTDTQYF
TRBJ2-7	-	-	TRBV19	TGTGTCAGCGCCTCGGGATGGTCCTACGAGCAGTACTTC	CVSASGWSYEQYF
TRBJ2-1	few	-	TRBV6-2/TRBV6-3	TGTGCCAGCAGTTACAGGGTCGGAGCAGGTGAGCAGTTCTTC	CASSYRVGAGEQFF
TRBJ1-1	-	TRBD1	TRBV27	TGTGCCAGCAGCCGACCCAAGACAGGGGGCACTGAAGCTTTCTTT	CASSRPKTGGTEAFF
TRBJ2-2	-	TRBD1	TRBV19	TGTGCCACCCACAGGGGAGCCGGGGAGCTGTTTTTT	CATHRGAGELFF
TRBJ2-3	many	-	TRBV27	TGTGCCAGCAGCCACCGCACAGATACGCAGTATTTT	CASSHRTDTQYF
TRBJ2-1	once	-	TRBV4-3	TGCGCCAGCAGCCAAGATAGGAGGGGCAACTCCTACAATGAGCAGTTCTTC	CASSQDRRGNSYNEQFF
TRBJ2-7	few	-	TRBV2	TGTGCCAGCAGTGGTATACCGAAAGATTTACTCTCGTACGAGCAGTACTTC	CASSGIPKDLLSYEQYF
TRBJ2-1	-	-	TRBV7-3	TGTGCCAGCACACGGACGGACTCCTACAATGAGCAGTTCTTC	CASTRTDSYNEQFF
TRBJ2-1	-	TRBD2	TRBV7-2	TGTGCCAGCAGCTACCTAGCGGGGGGGCAGTACAATGAGCAGTTCTTC	CASSYLAGGQYNEQFF
TRBJ2-3	-	TRBD2	TRBV27	TGTGCCAGCAGCGGGTACCGGGGGGGCCTCACAGATACGCAGTATTTT	CASSGYRGGLTDTQYF
TRBJ2-5	few	-	TRBV4-3	TGCGCCAGCAGCCCCTTTTATCCGGGGCAGCGAGAGACCCAGTACTTC	CASSPFYPGQRETQYF
TRBJ2-7	-	-	TRBV12-3/TRBV12-4	TGTGCCAGCACCCTTTATGAGGACTCCTACGAGCAGTACTTC	CASTLYEDSYEQYF
TRBJ2-2	-	-	TRBV9	TGTGCCAGCAGCGCCCTAGGTTGGGATGTACAGACCGGGGAGCTGTTTTTT	CASSALGWDVQTGELFF
TRBJ2-2	many	-	TRBV4-1	TGTGCCAGCAGCCAGGGACAAAACACCGGGGAGCTGTTTTTT	CASSQGQNTGELFF
TRBJ1-1	many	-	TRBV7-2	TGTGCCAGCAACCCCAGGTGGGCAGGGGCTGAAGCTTTCTTT	CASNPRWAGAEAFF
TRBJ1-2	many	-	TRBV7-2	TGTGCCAGCACCAAGGGGGGACCCTATGGCTACACCTTC	CASTKGGPYGYTF
TRBJ1-2	few	-	TRBV7-6	TGTGCCAGCACCCAGGGAGGGGCCCATGGCTACACCTTC	CASTQGGAHGYTF
TRBJ2-4	-	-	TRBV20-1	TGCAGTGCTAGAGATCCATCTGGGGACGGGGAGATCCTTCAGTACTTC	CSARDPSGDGEILQYF
TRBJ2-2	few	TRBD1	TRBV24-1	TGTGCCACCAGTGATTTGCTCGGACAGGGGCAACCCGGGGAGCTGTTTTTT	CATSDLLGQGQPGELFF
TRBJ2-6	-	-	TRBV7-6	TGTGCCAGCAGCTTATTTAGTTCCGGGCCCGGGGCCAACGTCCTGACTTTC	CASSLFSSGPGANVLTF
TRBJ1-2	-	TRBD1	TRBV10-3	TGTGCCATCAGTGTCTCGGGACAGGAAGAAGTCTATGGCTACACCTTC	CAISVSGQEEVYGYTF
TRBJ2-2	few	TRBD1	TRBV4-1	TGCGCCAGCAGCCACCCCCGGGGACAGGGAACTGCCGGGGAGCTGTTTTTT	CASSHPRGQGTAGELFF
TRBJ1-1	few	-	TRBV4-1	TGCGCCAGCCGCATGGGAGGGACTGAAGCTTTCTTT	CASRMGGTEAFF
TRBJ1-1	few	-	TRBV5-4	TGTGCCAGCACCCTTGGTACGGCGAACACTGAAGCTTTCTTT	CASTLGTANTEAFF
TRBJ2-2	few	-	TRBV5-5	TGTGCCAGCAGCTTGTTTCGGGGTAAAGGCGGGGAGCTGTTTTTT	CASSLFRGKGGELFF
TRBJ2-1	-	TRBD2	TRBV7-9	TGTGCCAGCATTGTGGGACTAGCATCCTACAATGAGCAGTTCTTC	CASIVGLASYNEQFF
TRBJ1-1	-	-	TRBV7-9	TGTGCCTTGGAGGGGAACACTGAAGCTTTCTTT	CALEGNTEAFF
TRBJ2-1	-	TRBD1	TRBV5-4	TGTGCCAGCACCCAGGTTCGGACAGGGGACCACAATGAGCAGTTCTTC	CASTQVRTGDHNEQFF
TRBJ2-1	-	-	TRBV6-2/TRBV6-3	TGTGCCAGCAGTTACCCGGACAGATTCAATGAGCAGTTCTTC	CASSYPDRFNEQFF
TRBJ1-2	-	-	TRBV7-6	TGTGCCAGCAGCTTAACAGCGTGGCAGGGAGACGGCTACACCTTC	CASSLTAWQGDGYTF